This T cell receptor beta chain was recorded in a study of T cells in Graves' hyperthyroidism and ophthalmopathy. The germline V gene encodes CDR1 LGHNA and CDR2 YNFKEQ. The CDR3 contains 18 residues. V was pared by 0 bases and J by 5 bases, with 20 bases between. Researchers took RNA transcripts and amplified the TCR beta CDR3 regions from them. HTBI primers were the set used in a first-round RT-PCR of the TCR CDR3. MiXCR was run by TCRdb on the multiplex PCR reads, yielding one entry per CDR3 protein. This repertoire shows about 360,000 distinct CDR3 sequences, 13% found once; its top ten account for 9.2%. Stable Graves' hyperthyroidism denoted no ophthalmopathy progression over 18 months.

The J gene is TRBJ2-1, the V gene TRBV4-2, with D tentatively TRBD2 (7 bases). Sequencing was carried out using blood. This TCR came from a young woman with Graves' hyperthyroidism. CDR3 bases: TGTGCCAGCAGCCAAGAGGGGGCTTGGGCGGGAGTCCACAATGAGCAGTTCTTC. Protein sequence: CASSQEGAWAGVHNEQFF.